The clone carrying this TCR beta chain was seen just once. The data stem from a study of PD-L1 blockade in urothelial cancer. Measured with immunoSEQ multiplex PCR; TCRdb has only the in-frame clones, and not every one. The table records tens of thousands of clones, about 85% of them present only once. Trimming took off 1 base at V and 3 bases at J, with 8 bases between the two ends. The CDR3 consists of 14 residues. Germline V gene sequence: CDR1 LGHNA, CDR2 YSLEER. The source of this sequence is a man in his fifties or sixties with urothelial cancer. The chain employs TRBV4-3 and TRBJ2-3; D perhaps matches TRBD2 (5 bases). Sequenced material: PBMCs, taken around atezolizumab (anti-PD-L1) treatment. The CDR3 here is CASSQASRTDTQYF. The DNA for the CDR3 is TGCGCCAGCAGCCAAGCTAGCAGAACAGATACGCAGTATTTT.